One sample yielded the 27 T cell receptor beta chains listed below, sequenced in a study of T cell clusters in autoimmune cytopenias (dated by TCRdb to about 2019). These reads were obtained on an Illumina MiSeq. TRB rearrangements were amplified by multiplex PCR following a touch-down protocol, with the TRB-A and TRB-B primer pools mixed in one tube. TCRdb reprocessed the reads, so every CDR3 protein sequence counts as one entry and DNA is not shown. This sample's table carries about 1,100 distinct CDR3 sequences. The top ten clonotypes cover 18% of the sample. Per sample, 250 ng of peripheral blood genomic DNA, approximately 37,500 genome equivalents, was used for TRB amplification. Sequenced sample: peripheral blood. The receptor set was obtained from a human donor with an autoimmune cytopenia or autoimmune hepatitis (not recorded which).

Measured by frequency, this clonotype is medium-sized (0.01 to 0.1%). This chain connects TRBV27 to TRBJ2-6; the D call of TRBD1 rests on TCRdb alone, since no DNA is present to check it. The V gene's germline CDR1 is MNHEY and CDR2 SMNVEV (reference sequence). The CDR3 loop spans 15 amino acids. CDR3: CATQGAESGANVLTF.

The genes are TRBV5-3 and TRBJ2-1. TRBV5-3 belongs to the ORF category, with a function that is uncertain. This CDR3 is 12 amino acids long. The CDR3 loop is CASSFQRSEQFF.

The chain employs TRBV6-5 and TRBJ2-5; TCRdb proposes TRBD1, but this gene call is untestable without DNA. Germline loops: CDR1 MNHEY, CDR2 SVGAGI. This CDR3 has 16 residues. CDR3 amino acids: CASSYGGRGAQETQYF.

Judged by frequency, this clonotype is medium-sized. The V gene is TRBV20-1, the J gene TRBJ2-7; checking the TCRdb D call of TRBD1 is not possible without DNA. This CDR3 has 11 amino acids. CDR1 DFQATT and CDR2 SNEGSKA come from the germline V gene (reference sequence). CDR3 protein: CSLPGTREQYF.

V is TRBV29-1 and J is TRBJ1-1; absent DNA, TCRdb's TRBD1 call cannot be checked. Germline V lookup: CDR1 SQVTM, CDR2 ANQGSEA. This CDR3 has 13 amino acids. The CDR3 region is CSVSDRGNTEAFF.

This clonotype shows up as medium-sized by frequency. The V and J genes are TRBV5-6 and TRBJ1-2. The germline V gene has CDR1 SGHDT and CDR2 YYEEEE. The CDR3 has 13 residues. This chain's CDR3 is CASSLGGLYGYTF.

The V gene is TRBV6-5, the J gene TRBJ2-7; as DNA is missing, the TRBD1 call by TCRdb cannot be tested. The CDR3 is 17 amino acids. Per germline, CDR1 MNHEY and CDR2 SVGAGI. The CDR3 loop is CASSYLLAGSSSYEQYF.

Frequency places this clonotype as medium-sized (0.01 to 0.1%). The chain joins TRBV18 to TRBJ2-3; the TCRdb call, TRBD1, lacks DNA for checking. The CDR3 sequence is 17 residues long. Per the germline V gene, CDR1 is KGHSH and CDR2 is LQKENI. CDR3 amino acids: CASSPRQGQKKMGTQYF.

The chain carries TRBV19 and TRBJ2-1. CDR1 and CDR2 (germline): LNHDA, SQIVND (reference sequence). The CDR3 totals 12 residues. CDR3 amino acids: CASSMGKNEQFF.

This chain connects TRBV7-2 to TRBJ2-7; TCRdb's assignment of TRBD1 cannot be checked, as there is no DNA. The CDR3 is 13 amino acids. Germline V gene data show CDR1 as SGHTA and CDR2 as FQGNSA. The CDR3 protein is CASSNRVSYEQYF.

In terms of frequency, this clonotype is large. The chain employs TRBV19 and TRBJ2-2. The CDR3 loop spans 14 amino acids. Germline CDR1 and CDR2: LNHDA and SQIVND (reference sequence). CDR3 residues: CASTFYWNTGELFF.

The chain links TRBV10-1 to TRBJ2-7; TCRdb gives TRBD1 as the D gene, but with no DNA this cannot be confirmed. The V gene's germline CDR1 is WNHNN and CDR2 SYGVQD (reference sequence). The CDR3 contains 13 residues. This CDR3 reads CASSYGQNYEQYF.

This clonotype counts as medium-sized (0.01 to 0.1%) by frequency. J is TRBJ2-7 and V is TRBV13. The CDR3 consists of 15 residues. The germline CDR1 and CDR2 sequences are PRHDT and FYEKMQ (reference sequence). The CDR3 region is CASSLDGEYSYEQYF.

By frequency, this clonotype is large. The CDR3 is CAMTSDYNEQFF. The chain has TRBV6-1 and TRBJ2-1. The length of the CDR3 is 12 residues. Germline lookup yields CDR1 MNHNS and CDR2 SASEGT.

The chain carries TRBV11-3 and TRBJ2-1; TCRdb calls TRBD2, which cannot be checked without DNA. The germline gives CDR1 SGHNT, CDR2 YENEEA. This CDR3 has 16 residues. Here the CDR3 reads CASSLRSPSYYNEQFF.

This clonotype registers medium-sized by frequency. The chain recombines TRBV20-1 with TRBJ2-1; TCRdb lists TRBD1, though no DNA is available to test this call. CDR1 is DFQATT and CDR2 is SNEGSKA in the germline V gene (reference sequence). This CDR3 spans 17 amino acids. The CDR3 here is CSATQDSLGSSYNEQFF.

Measured by frequency, this clonotype is medium-sized (0.01 to 0.1%). This chain links TRBV20-1 with TRBJ2-2; the D gene TCRdb calls, TRBD1, cannot be checked with no DNA. The germline V gene encodes CDR1 DFQATT and CDR2 SNEGSKA (reference sequence). The CDR3 spans 17 residues. CDR3 sequence: CSASRGSAVGNTGELFF.

The CDR3 loop is CASSESGTSGYNEQFF. This chain connects TRBV10-2 to TRBJ2-1; TCRdb reports TRBD2, a call that lacks DNA to check it against. The germline gives CDR1 WSHSY, CDR2 SAAADI. This CDR3 has 16 amino acids.

This clonotype counts as large by frequency. V gene TRBV11-1 combines with J gene TRBJ2-6; TCRdb selects TRBD1, and the lack of DNA leaves this call unchecked. The CDR3 has 16 amino acids. Germline V gene sequence: CDR1 SGHAT, CDR2 FQDESV (reference sequence). This chain's CDR3 is CASSLEGGSGANVLTF.

V is TRBV6-2 or TRBV6-3 and J is TRBJ2-2. The CDR3 has 15 residues. Germline V CDR1 and CDR2: MNHEY, SVGEGT. The CDR3 sequence: CASSYSSGVTGELFF.

In terms of frequency, this clonotype is medium-sized. J is TRBJ2-7 and V is TRBV5-1. CDR1 SGHRS and CDR2 YFSETQ come from the germline V gene. The CDR3 spans 14 residues. The CDR3 sequence is CASKVKDGTYEQYF.

By frequency, this clonotype registers medium-sized. This sequence joins TRBV5-4 and TRBJ1-1. Germline lookup yields CDR1 SGHNT and CDR2 YYREEE (reference sequence). This CDR3 is 15 amino acids long. The CDR3 here is CASSLDRPKYIEAFF. The entire variable domain, with the rest obtained from reference TRBV5-4 and TRBJ1-1, is as follows: ETGVTQSPTHLIKTRGQQVTLRCSSQSGHNTVSWYQQALGQGPQFIFQYYREEENGRGNFPPRFSGLQFPNYSSELNVNALELDDSALYLCASSLDRPKYIEAFFGQGTRLTVV.

The gene calls are TRBV29-1 and TRBJ2-7; TCRdb proposes TRBD2, but this gene call is untestable without DNA. The germline V gene has CDR1 SQVTM and CDR2 ANQGSEA. The length of the CDR3 is 12 residues. CDR3 in amino acids: CSVFIQGHEQYF.

According to its frequency, this clonotype is medium-sized. The genes are TRBV5-1 and TRBJ2-1; TCRdb returns TRBD1, unconfirmable since there is no DNA. The CDR3 runs to 16 residues. Germline values: CDR1 SGHRS, CDR2 YFSETQ. The CDR3 spells CASSLRQGGAYNEQFF.

This clonotype counts as medium-sized (0.01 to 0.1%) by frequency. The chain links TRBV5-4 to TRBJ1-4. The CDR3 totals 15 residues. Germline CDR1 SGHNT, CDR2 YYREEE (reference sequence). This CDR3 is CASSNERDLNEKLFF.

J is TRBJ2-1 and V is TRBV28; the D call from TCRdb, TRBD1, cannot be confirmed without DNA. In germline, CDR1 is MDHEN, CDR2 SYDVKM. CDR3 length: 15 residues. CDR3 sequence: CASSYWGLTYNEQFF.

J is TRBJ2-7 and V is TRBV20-1; with no DNA, the TCRdb D assignment of TRBD2 cannot be verified. Germline CDR1 is DFQATT and CDR2 is SNEGSKA (reference sequence). The CDR3 consists of 13 residues. The CDR3: CSAGAGGIDEQYF.